The rows below give T cell receptor beta chains drawn from one sample of a study of T-cell reconstitution after alpha-beta-depleted transplantation in children. TCRdb reprocessed the PCR reads with MiXCR, giving one entry per CDR3 protein. Among more than 400,000 distinct CDR3 sequences listed, roughly 43% were seen once. The material sequenced was PBMCs, taken before TCRalphabeta/CD19-depleted stem cell transplant. Every receptor here comes from a girl aged 2-9 years with aplastic anemia, due to receive a stem cell transplant. Both conserved end residues are part of each CDR3. A D gene is named only where the DNA matches it firmly. Clone size, where shown, is once, few, many, or a class for clones that have expanded.

abundance: -; d_gene: -; j_gene: TRBJ2-5; v_gene: TRBV29-1; CDR3aa: CSVEEPSRQETQYF; CDR3nt: TGCAGCGTTGAAGAGCCCAGCCGGCAAGAGACCCAGTACTTC
abundance: -; d_gene: TRBD2; j_gene: TRBJ2-3; v_gene: TRBV9; CDR3aa: CASSVVSSGGTDTQYF; CDR3nt: TGTGCCAGCAGCGTAGTTTCTAGCGGGGGCACAGATACGCAGTATTTT
abundance: few; d_gene: -; j_gene: TRBJ1-5; v_gene: TRBV20-1; CDR3aa: CSAPPLGREDQPQHF; CDR3nt: TGCAGTGCTCCGCCCCTGGGGAGGGAGGATCAGCCCCAGCATTTT
abundance: -; d_gene: TRBD2; j_gene: TRBJ2-5; v_gene: TRBV27; CDR3aa: CASSSLAGMETQYF; CDR3nt: TGTGCCAGCAGTTCCCTAGCGGGAATGGAGACCCAGTACTTC
abundance: -; d_gene: -; j_gene: TRBJ2-7; v_gene: TRBV29-1; CDR3aa: CSVGGPDGRVYEQYF; CDR3nt: TGCAGCGTTGGGGGGCCGGACGGTAGAGTCTACGAGCAGTACTTC
abundance: -; d_gene: -; j_gene: TRBJ2-1; v_gene: TRBV4-1; CDR3aa: CASSHVADVLNEQFF; CDR3nt: TGCGCCAGCAGCCACGTAGCGGACGTATTGAATGAGCAGTTCTTC
abundance: many; d_gene: TRBD2; j_gene: TRBJ2-2; v_gene: TRBV29-1; CDR3aa: CSIRLAGWTGELFF; CDR3nt: TGCAGCATTCGACTAGCGGGGTGGACCGGGGAGCTGTTTTTT
abundance: many; d_gene: -; j_gene: TRBJ2-1; v_gene: TRBV5-1; CDR3aa: CASSLSYNEQFF; CDR3nt: TGTGCCAGTAGTCTCTCCTACAATGAGCAGTTCTTC
abundance: -; d_gene: -; j_gene: TRBJ2-1; v_gene: TRBV20-1; CDR3aa: CWGGPAWGNEQFF; CDR3nt: TGCTGGGGGGGCCCCGCCTGGGGCAATGAGCAGTTCTTC
abundance: many; d_gene: -; j_gene: TRBJ2-1; v_gene: TRBV20-1; CDR3aa: CSARQVNEQFF; CDR3nt: TGCAGTGCTAGACAGGTCAATGAGCAGTTCTTC
abundance: -; d_gene: -; j_gene: TRBJ2-3; v_gene: TRBV10-3; CDR3aa: CAISESRAGDTQYF; CDR3nt: TGTGCCATCAGTGAATCTAGGGCCGGAGATACGCAGTATTTT
abundance: -; d_gene: -; j_gene: TRBJ2-1; v_gene: TRBV5-1; CDR3aa: CASSGVGSYNEQFF; CDR3nt: TGCGCCAGCAGCGGGGTGGGGTCCTACAATGAGCAGTTCTTC
abundance: -; d_gene: -; j_gene: TRBJ2-1; v_gene: TRBV7-3; CDR3aa: CASSLMLGTYNEQFF; CDR3nt: TGTGCCAGCAGCTTAATGCTGGGAACCTACAATGAGCAGTTCTTC
abundance: -; d_gene: TRBD2; j_gene: TRBJ2-2; v_gene: TRBV5-1; CDR3aa: CASSPVGLADTGELFF; CDR3nt: TGCGCCAGCAGCCCAGTAGGGCTAGCGGACACCGGGGAGCTGTTTTTT
abundance: many; d_gene: -; j_gene: TRBJ1-5; v_gene: TRBV7-2; CDR3aa: CASSRQDNQPQHF; CDR3nt: TGTGCCAGCAGCCGACAGGACAATCAGCCCCAGCATTTT
abundance: -; d_gene: -; j_gene: TRBJ2-7; v_gene: TRBV27; CDR3aa: CASSFLDRSEQYF; CDR3nt: TGTGCCAGCAGTTTTTTAGACCGCAGCGAGCAGTACTTC